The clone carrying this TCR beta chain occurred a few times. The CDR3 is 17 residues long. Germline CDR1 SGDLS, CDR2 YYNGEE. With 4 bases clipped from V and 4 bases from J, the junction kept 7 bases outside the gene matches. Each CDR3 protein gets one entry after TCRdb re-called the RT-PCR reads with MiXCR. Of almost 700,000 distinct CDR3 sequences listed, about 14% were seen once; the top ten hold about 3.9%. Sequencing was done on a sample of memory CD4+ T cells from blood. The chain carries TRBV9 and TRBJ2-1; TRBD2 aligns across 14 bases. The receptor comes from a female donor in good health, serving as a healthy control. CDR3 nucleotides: TGTGCCAGCAGCATTGGGACTAGCGGGAGCCCGTACAATGAGCAGTTCTTC. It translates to CASSIGTSGSPYNEQFF.